The next 8 T cell receptor beta chains were all read from a single sample in a study of OX40 agonist ivuxolimab in advanced cancers. The protocol was immunoSEQ multiplex PCR, while the TCRdb copy is restricted to in-frame clones and leaves out a portion. The table shows about 79,000 clones, with 90% occurring only once. Sequencing was performed on CD4+ or CD8+ T cells sorted from blood, taken in a trial of the OX40 agonist ivuxolimab. These TCRs come from an adult with an advanced solid tumor such as melanoma, head and neck, liver or kidney cancer.

This chain uses TRBV7-6 with TRBJ1-4, with a possible D match to TRBD1 (6 bases). Germline-derived CDR1 and CDR2 are SGHVS and FNYEAQ. This CDR3 has 15 residues. Deletions cut 6 bases from V and 8 bases from J, with 19 bases between. The CDR3 is CASSFEGVLKEKLFF. Here the CDR3 DNA reads TGTGCCAGCAGTTTTGAGGGGGTTCTGAAAGAAAAACTGTTTTTT.

The gene calls are TRBV19 and TRBJ1-2; TRBD1 agrees at 8 bases. Germline CDR1 and CDR2: LNHDA and SQIVND (reference sequence). J was trimmed by 4 bases and V by 9 bases; bases with no gene match: 4. CDR3 length equals 12 residues. Here the CDR3 DNA reads TGTGCCAGCCAGGGGGCCGGCTATGGCTACACCTTC. This gives the protein CASQGAGYGYTF.

The V gene is TRBV29-1, the J gene TRBJ2-3, with 7 bases that match TRBD2. CDR3 length: 14 residues. Germline-derived CDR1 and CDR2 are SQVTM and ANQGSEA. V lost 5 bases, J lost 2 bases, and 7 bases stayed unmatched. In DNA form, the CDR3 reads TGCAGCGTTCTTCTAGCGGCTTTCACAGATACGCAGTATTTT. It specifies CSVLLAAFTDTQYF.

The V and J genes are TRBV21-1 and TRBJ1-5. TRBV21-1 counts as a pseudogene. The CDR3 sequence is 15 residues long. The CDR3 spells CASSNEGYSNQPQHF. The CDR3 nucleotides read TGTGCCAGCAGCAACGAGGGGTATAGCAATCAGCCCCAGCATTTT.

This clone occurred once. The chain couples TRBV7-2 to TRBJ2-5; either TRBD1 or TRBD2 may fit D (6 bases each). CDR3 length: 15 residues. Germline lookup yields CDR1 SGHTA and CDR2 FQGNSA. Trimming took 4 bases from V and 2 from J, leaving 14 bases between them. The CDR3 DNA reads as TGTGCCAGCAGCTCCCGAGGGGGGCAACAAGAGACCCAGTACTTC. Translated, it gives CASSSRGGQQETQYF.

This chain links TRBV9 with TRBJ2-5; 10 bases align to TRBD2. Germline lookup yields CDR1 SGDLS and CDR2 YYNGEE. There are 16 residues in the CDR3. The V segment lost 0 bases and the J segment 1 base; nucleotides outside the gene matches: 3. CDR3 coding DNA: TGTGCCAGCAGCGTAGGGCTAGCGGGGGTCCAAGAGACCCAGTACTTC. This encodes CASSVGLAGVQETQYF.

The rearrangement uses TRBV7-8 and TRBJ2-3, with 9 positions matching TRBD1. V gave up 5 bases and J gave up 2 bases; unmatched junction bases: 8. The CDR3 extends over 16 amino acids. Germline lookup yields CDR1 SGHVS and CDR2 FQNEAQ. In DNA, the CDR3 is TGTGCCAGCAGCCCCATGACAGGGGGGAACACAGATACGCAGTATTTT. It specifies CASSPMTGGNTDTQYF.

The V gene is TRBV5-1, the J gene TRBJ2-2; a weak D match, TRBD2 (5 bases). The CDR3 is made up of 17 amino acids. CDR1 and CDR2 (germline): SGHRS, YFSETQ. Trimming stripped 4 bases from V and 4 bases from J, with 20 bases between. The CDR3 nucleotides read TGCGCCAGCAGCCCCATCGAGGCGGGCCGGGGCACCGGGGAGCTGTTTTTT. This gives the protein CASSPIEAGRGTGELFF.